This TCR beta chain is from a study of shared clonotypes between healthy human individuals. Study context: Each donor contributed plates that comprised three CD4 naive, three CD4 memory, two CD8 naive and one CD8 memory. The study's findings and limits: The authors sampled blood alone, and tissue repertoires likely differ.

Only in-frame clones appear in the TCRdb table, and some are missing; sequencing was by immunoSEQ multiplex PCR. The sample shows 650,000 to 800,000 clones, about 92% of them seen only once. V lost 5 bases, J lost 8 bases, and 16 bases lay in between. Germline CDR1 reads MNHNS; CDR2 reads SASEGT. CDR3 size: 14 residues. For this clone: What it binds is unknown.

Naive CD8 cells lacked CD45RO, underwent positive selection for CCR7 and left out terminally differentiated effector memory CD45RA+ cells. The chain uses TRBV6-1 and TRBJ2-1; no clear D. What was sequenced was naive CD8+ T cells sorted from blood. The sequence derives from a man aged 30 to 39 in good health. CDR3 sequence (DNA): TGTGCCAGCAGTTTCCGGGCCCCTTACGATGAGCAGTTCTTC. It encodes CASSFRAPYDEQFF.